Below, 17 T cell receptor beta chains from the same sample are listed, as sequenced in a study of T cells in Graves' hyperthyroidism and ophthalmopathy. There were TCR beta CDR3 regions amplified from RNA transcripts. During a first-round RT-PCR of the TCR CDR3, the HTBI primer set was used. One entry per CDR3 protein, called by TCRdb with MiXCR from the multiplex PCR reads. The table has about 700,000 distinct CDR3 sequences, around 15% seen once. The sample comprised blood. The receptors come from a woman between 18 and 29 years old with Graves' hyperthyroidism.

This sequence joins TRBV20-1 and TRBJ1-1; possibly TRBD1 for D (5 bases). The V end was cut by 4 bases, the J end by 1 base, with 13 bases between. This CDR3 has 14 residues. Germline CDR1 DFQATT, CDR2 SNEGSKA (reference sequence). This chain's CDR3 is CSATRGGGNTEAFF. The CDR3 coding sequence is TGCAGTGCTACTCGCGGTGGGGGGAACACTGAAGCTTTCTTT.

This clonotype was counted ten times or more. The J gene is TRBJ2-7, the V gene TRBV20-1; TRBD1 aligns across 8 bases. CDR1 and CDR2 from the germline V gene are DFQATT and SNEGSKA (reference sequence). J was trimmed by 3 bases and V by 3 bases; bases with no gene match: 22. The CDR3 totals 19 residues. The CDR3 sequence is CSASGPLGTGRQVVYEQYF. The CDR3 nucleotides are TGCAGTGCTAGCGGGCCCCTCGGGACAGGCCGGCAGGTAGTCTACGAGCAGTACTTC.

This clonotype was seen at least ten times. The chain employs TRBV10-2 and TRBJ2-7; 12 bases align to TRBD2. With V trimmed by 5 bases and J by 7 bases, 9 bases remained unmatched. The CDR3 totals 15 residues. Per germline, CDR1 WSHSY and CDR2 SAAADI. CDR3 in DNA: TGCGCCAGCAGTATTGGACTAGCGGGGTCTATTGAGCAGTACTTC. It translates to CASSIGLAGSIEQYF.

V gene TRBV30 combines with J gene TRBJ2-7; possible D gene TRBD2, 6 bases. There are 15 residues in the CDR3. Per the germline V gene, CDR1 is GTSNPN and CDR2 is SVGIG (reference sequence). Trimming removed 1 base from V and 4 bases from J, with 17 bases in between. DNA of the CDR3: TGTGCCTGGAGTGGCCCTCCGGGGGATCCTTACGAGCAGTACTTC. Residues: CAWSGPPGDPYEQYF.

This chain uses TRBV20-1 with TRBJ2-1, with 10 nucleotides matching TRBD2. V gave up 1 base and J gave up 4 bases; unmatched junction bases: 7. The CDR3 is 16 amino acids. Germline CDR1 is DFQATT and CDR2 is SNEGSKA (reference sequence). The CDR3 loop is CSARALAGEAYNEQFF. Written as DNA, the CDR3 is TGCAGTGCTAGAGCCCTAGCGGGAGAAGCTTACAATGAGCAGTTCTTC.

Ten or more counts support this clonotype. The CDR3 DNA sequence: TGTGCCAGCAGCCTAGAGGACAGTGCCGGGGGGGGCTACACCTTC. Translating gives CASSLEDSAGGGYTF. This rearrangement joins TRBV7-9 to TRBJ1-2; tentative D call: TRBD1 (6 bases). The CDR3 is made up of 15 amino acids. V was shortened by 5 bases and J by 8 bases, with 21 bases between the two germline ends. Germline V gene sequence: CDR1 SEHNR, CDR2 FQNEAQ (reference sequence).

V gene TRBV28 combines with J gene TRBJ2-3; D is perhaps TRBD2 (7 bases). Trimming removed 3 bases from V and 5 bases from J, with 9 bases in between. CDR3 length: 13 amino acids. Per the germline V gene, CDR1 is MDHEN and CDR2 is SYDVKM. In DNA form, the CDR3 reads TGTGCCAGCAGTTTCGGGGGGCAAGATACGCAGTATTTT. Protein sequence: CASSFGGQDTQYF.

This clonotype was counted only a few times. The chain employs TRBV9 and TRBJ1-1; D unclear. Trimming took 0 bases from V and 4 from J, leaving 10 bases between them. The CDR3 has 14 amino acids. Germline V gives CDR1 SGDLS, CDR2 YYNGEE. The CDR3, as DNA: TGTGCCAGCAGCGTAGATCCGGGTCCCACTGAAGCTTTCTTT. Protein product: CASSVDPGPTEAFF.

This clonotype was seen many times. V is TRBV20-1 and J is TRBJ1-1; D call uncertain. With 3 bases removed from V and 4 bases from J, the gap between germline ends came to 6 bases. Per germline, CDR1 DFQATT and CDR2 SNEGSKA (reference sequence). The CDR3 is 11 residues long. CDR3 nucleotide sequence: TGCAGTGCTAGGGACGGCACTGAAGCTTTCTTT. This gives the protein CSARDGTEAFF.

This clonotype came up many times. The chain joins TRBV3-1 to TRBJ2-1; no firm D call. CDR1 and CDR2 (germline): LGHDT, YNNKEL (reference sequence). The V gene lost 2 bases and the J gene lost 4 bases, with 9 bases spanning the gap. The CDR3 covers 14 residues. The CDR3 DNA sequence: TGTGCCAGCAGCCAATTGGACCCATACAATGAGCAGTTCTTC. Amino acids: CASSQLDPYNEQFF.

This clonotype was counted only a few times. The CDR3 protein is CASSQVADSYEQYF. CDR3 nucleotides: TGTGCCAGCAGCCAGGTAGCGGACTCCTACGAGCAGTACTTC. The V and J genes are TRBV4-2 and TRBJ2-7, with D possibly TRBD2 on 6 matching bases. CDR1 and CDR2 from the germline V gene are LGHNA and YNFKEQ. The CDR3 sequence is 14 residues long. Trimming removed 3 bases from V and 0 bases from J, with 9 bases in between.

This clonotype was found many times. V is TRBV11-2 and J is TRBJ1-5; tentative D call: TRBD1 (5 bases). The CDR3 runs 14 residues. Germline V CDR1 and CDR2: SGHAT, FQNNGV. V gave up 0 bases and J gave up 2 bases, with 5 bases separating them. DNA for the CDR3: TGTGCCAGCAGCTTAGAGGGGGGCAATCAGCCCCAGCATTTT. It specifies CASSLEGGNQPQHF.

This sequence joins TRBV20-1 and TRBJ1-4; no clear D gene. V was cut by 8 bases and J by 4 bases, with 8 bases left in between. CDR1 DFQATT and CDR2 SNEGSKA come from the germline V gene (reference sequence). The CDR3 runs to 11 residues. The CDR3 here is CSPRVNEKLFF. DNA for the CDR3: TGCAGTCCGAGGGTTAATGAAAAACTGTTTTTT.

This clonotype was observed a few times. The chain joins TRBV7-2 to TRBJ2-1; D is unclear. V lost 0 bases, J lost 2 bases, and 20 bases lay in between. The CDR3 length is 19 residues. In germline, CDR1 is SGHTA, CDR2 FQGNSA. The CDR3 is CASSLARLQLSGAYNEQFF. The DNA of the CDR3 is TGTGCCAGCAGCTTAGCAAGATTACAGTTATCTGGGGCCTACAATGAGCAGTTCTTC.

This chain joins TRBV7-3 and TRBJ2-6; D uncertain. Looked up from germline, CDR1 is SGHTA and CDR2 is FQGTGA. V was trimmed by 6 bases and J by 12 bases, leaving 15 bases between them. The CDR3 consists of 13 residues. CDR3 sequence reads: CASSNTQGSVLTF. The CDR3 coding sequence is TGTGCCAGCAGTAACACCCAAGGTAGCGTCCTGACTTTC.

This clonotype showed up just a few times. The chain joins TRBV6-2 or TRBV6-3 to TRBJ1-1, with D tentatively TRBD1 (5 bases). Germline V CDR1 and CDR2: MNHEY, SVGEGT. V lost 6 bases, J lost 0 bases, and 17 bases lay in between. CDR3 length: 16 residues. CDR3 loop: CASSNGGRAMNTEAFF. Here the CDR3 DNA reads TGTGCCAGCAGCAACGGTGGCAGGGCTATGAACACTGAAGCTTTCTTT.

This clonotype was seen many times. The rearrangement uses TRBV11-2 and TRBJ2-7; possible D gene TRBD1, 5 bases. Trimming took off 0 bases at V and 1 base at J, with 16 bases between the two ends. CDR1 SGHAT and CDR2 FQNNGV come from the germline V gene. The CDR3 has 17 amino acids. The CDR3 DNA reads TGTGCCAGCAGCTTAGAAAAGGCAGGGATTGAGTCCTACGAGCAGTACTTC. Translation gives CASSLEKAGIESYEQYF. The whole variable domain, filled in from reference TRBV11-2 and TRBJ2-7, reads EAGVAQSPRYKIIEKRQSVAFWCNPISGHATLYWYQQILGQGPKLLIQFQNNGVVDDSQLPKDRFSAERLKGVDSTLKIQPAKLEDSAVYLCASSLEKAGIESYEQYFGPGTRLTVT.